This T cell receptor beta chain originates from a study of T cell responses to AZD1222 COVID-19 vaccine. Study-wide results and caveats: Spike was spanned by vaccine-associated CD4 TCRs, which were dominant at 160-218 and 743-854. White British people made up most donors, females outnumbered males, and clonal diversity was possibly underestimated. Increases in Spike-specific TCR breadth and depth were seen after two AZD1222 doses.

TCRdb keeps only in-frame clones here, not all; method: immunoSEQ multiplex PCR. Counted here are 130,000 or so clones, 75% to 95% occurring once; the ten biggest clones make up roughly 2%. Second doses at about 4 or about 12 weeks were pooled. The CDR3 has 15 residues. Germline CDR1 MNHEY, CDR2 SVGAGI. V shed 0 bases and J shed 3 bases, with 11 bases lying between them. Remarks on this clone: Its antigen is undetermined.

Sequences were derived from peripheral blood, sampled 28 days after the second AZD1222 dose. The chain couples TRBV6-5 to TRBJ1-1; a weak D match, TRBD1 (5 bases). This receptor was obtained from an adult who received the AZD1222 COVID-19 vaccine. CDR3 residues: CASSYSSAGDTEAFF. CDR3 sequence (DNA): TGTGCCAGCAGTTACTCATCGGCGGGGGACACTGAAGCTTTCTTT.